This TCR beta chain was sequenced during a study of blood T cell repertoires in COVID-19. Study overall: Material from acute and convalescent COVID-19 was sourced from the United States, Italy and Spain. Sources were T cells, B-cell-depleted T cells, or PBMCs; the material itself was cDNA or gDNA.

This clone was seen a handful of times. Trimming shortened V by 6 bases and J by 1 base, and 12 bases separated the two germline ends. Germline V gives CDR1 GTSNPN, CDR2 SVGIG (reference sequence). There are 13 residues in the CDR3. Assay used: immunoSEQ multiplex PCR; TCRdb lists only in-frame clones, some missing. The sample includes about 140,000 clones, around 90% of them seen just once. This sequence joins TRBV30 and TRBJ1-2; possible D gene TRBD1, 6 bases. Sequencing input: peripheral blood. The TCR comes from a human donor in a cohort sampled during active COVID-19. This CDR3 is CACYYRVNYGYTF. The CDR3 nucleotides are TGTGCCTGCTACTACAGGGTTAACTATGGCTACACCTTC.